This T cell receptor (beta chain) appears in the sequencing data of a study of cytotoxic CD8 clonotypes in ibrutinib-treated CLL. Turning to the study itself: Included were approximately 10 relapsed/refractory and approximately 15 treatment-naive patients, of whom some 17 were IGHV unmutated. Samples averaged approximately 250,000 productive templates and some 96,000 productive rearrangements.

A remark on this clone: Its antigen is unknown.

Profiled with immunoSEQ multiplex PCR; TCRdb holds only in-frame clones, not every one. The table has approximately 170,000 clones, roughly 90% seen once. This CDR3 is built from 15 residues. Germline CDR1 is LGHNT and CDR2 is FRNRAP. V trimming: 0 bases; J trimming: 5 bases; junction bases outside the gene matches: 4. Study-level results: The study found public clonotypes uncommon, contracting or stable on treatment.

V gene TRBV12-5 combines with J gene TRBJ2-1; 7 positions agree with TRBD2. The sample in question was PBMCs, obtained at disease progression, from a patient treated with ibrutinib. This sequence originates from a human donor with chronic lymphocytic leukemia. The CDR3 nucleotides read TGTGCTAGTGGTTTGGTAGGGCTAGCGGACAATGAGCAGTTCTTC. Amino acid sequence: CASGLVGLADNEQFF.